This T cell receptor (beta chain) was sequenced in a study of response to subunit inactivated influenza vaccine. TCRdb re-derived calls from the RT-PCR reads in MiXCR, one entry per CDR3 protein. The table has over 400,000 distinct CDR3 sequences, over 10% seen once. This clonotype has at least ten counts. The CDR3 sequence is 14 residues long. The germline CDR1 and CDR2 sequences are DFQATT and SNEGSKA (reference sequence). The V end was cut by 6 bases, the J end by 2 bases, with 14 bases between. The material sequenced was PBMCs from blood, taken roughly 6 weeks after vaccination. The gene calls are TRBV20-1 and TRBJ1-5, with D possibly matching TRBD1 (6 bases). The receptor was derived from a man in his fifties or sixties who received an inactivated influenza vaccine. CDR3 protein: CSATTGGGNQPQHF. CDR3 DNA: TGCAGTGCGACGACAGGTGGGGGCAATCAGCCCCAGCATTTT.